Detailed here is one T cell receptor (beta chain). The antigen this receptor binds is unknown. No much larger clonotype is one base removed from it; base qualities were not supplied. From each donor, a single peripheral blood sample of 90 to 150 mL on average was drawn into heparinised tubes. A BD FACSAria II was used to sort naive, central memory, regulatory and stem cell-like memory CD4+ T cells with a panel that included CD45RO, CCR7, CD25, CD127, CD95 and CD27. Every sorted population had a purity above 98%. Right away, PBMCs were isolated by Lymphoprep density gradient centrifugation and were stained directly, with no culture step. So that batch effects would be minimized, each experiment stained and sorted samples in pairs, pairing one healthy donor with one patient. V loses 3 bases of germline sequence and J loses 3 bases, and the interval between the two ends is 9 bases. From the cysteine through the phenylalanine, the CDR3 covers 13 amino acids. Left in the record is the CDR3 DNA by itself, 39 bases read in frame from the first base. Taken from the germline V gene, the CDR1 and CDR2 loops are MDHEN and SYDVKM.

These data originate in a study of beta chain features in type 1 diabetes (dated by TCRdb to 2016 to 2019). As for the study more broadly: Patients and healthy donors did not differ in mean age, gender distribution, total cell number or subset yield. In the study, recently diagnosed type 1 diabetes patients and matched healthy donors were compared on the TCRB repertoires of their sorted circulating CD4+ T cell subsets. Regulatory and stem cell-like memory subsets were obtained from only 8 patients and about 8 healthy donors, while naive and central memory subsets were obtained from all 28 donors. A total of 90 million to 130 million sorted cells were examined across all samples, and a strong correlation was observed between cell number per subset and RNA yield. Broad study findings and their caveats: Because cDNA was sequenced instead of genomic DNA, activated cells with high expression could be over-represented, although the groups did not differ in activation or CD3 levels. At VDJ recombination sites, patients with type 1 diabetes made fewer insertions and deleted more nucleotides, a pattern implying thymic rearrangement abnormalities. Shorter templates might be favored by PCR, yet because patient and control samples were amplified and corrected together, any such skew would affect both groups equally. Only small numbers of individuals were included in the HLA sub-analyses, which left unresolved whether HLA type had any influence on TCRB rearrangement. In all four CD4+ subsets, TCRB CDR3 length was moderately but significantly shorter in type 1 diabetes patients. Naive, central memory and regulatory TCRB repertoires appeared more similar among patients than among healthy donors.

The entire amount of isolated RNA was reverse transcribed using the High Capacity cDNA Reverse Transcription Kit, so the sequenced TCRB transcripts were expressed ones. Deep immunoSEQ sequencing was performed on naive, central memory and regulatory T cell samples, with an average of roughly 4 million total reads per sample. Sorted cells were lysed in RLT buffer, and RNA was extracted using DNase-treated RNeasy Micro or Mini kits according to cell number. To prevent cross-contamination, each cell subset was processed individually, whereas patient and healthy donor samples were processed jointly. The immunoSEQ multiplex PCR was used to amplify TCRB sequences from cDNA, yielding 87-bp fragments that span the CDR3 region. Amplicons were sequenced on the Illumina HiSeq platform. In the original analysis: PCR bias was computationally corrected using synthetic template baselines, reads within Hamming distance 2 were collapsed, and singletons that could not be merged were discarded. Reads were aligned to IMGT to assign V, D and J genes, CDR3 length, and insertions or deletions at six rearrangement sites. Within each subset, clonotype counts were normalized to sorted cell number, and only after that were true diversity and Gini coefficients computed with the tcR R package. The overlap coefficient, calculated on TCRB nucleotide sequences, was used to quantify repertoire sharing. As a proxy for the pre-selection repertoire, out-of-frame TCRB sequences from naive cells were analyzed. TCRdb took this table from immuneACCESS and kept in-frame rearrangements with V and J called. Such tables lack part of the clones; where checked against another copy, unresolved V genes explain under half of the gap, and the rest is unexplained. The DNA was the basis for D and trimming; V, J and clone size are from that table. The sample includes approximately 240,000 clones, with 16% observed a single time. The ten biggest clones cover less than 0.09% of the sample.

This clonotype was obtained from a man aged 25-40 years with type 1 diabetes. Input material: naive CD4+ T cells from blood. This specimen's cell subset or site label, interpreted: true naive CD4+ T cells. In this chain, TRBV28 is recombined with TRBJ2-7; no D gene can be assigned with confidence. In nucleotides, the sequence is TGTGCCAGCAGTTTGGTGGGGATCTACGAGCAGTACTTC. This yields the protein CASSLVGIYEQYF.